This entry lists 19 T cell receptor beta chains sequenced from one sample in a study of T cells after yellow fever vaccination. TCRdb processed the 5' RACE reads anew with MiXCR; each CDR3 protein has one entry. This table holds approximately 550,000 distinct CDR3 sequences, 13% found once. Specimen: PBMCs, collected on the day of the yellow fever booster vaccination. These receptors were obtained from a man in his thirties or forties who received the YFV17D yellow fever vaccine.

The chain has TRBV20-1 and TRBJ2-7; 9 nucleotides align to TRBD1. The CDR3 totals 14 residues. V lost 3 bases to trimming and J lost 1 base; unmatched junction nucleotides: 4. Per germline, CDR1 DFQATT and CDR2 SNEGSKA (reference sequence). The CDR3 region has the DNA TGCAGTGCTAGGGCGGGACAGGGTTCCTACGAGCAGTACTTC. Protein: CSARAGQGSYEQYF.

The chain is built from TRBV6-5 and TRBJ2-7; perhaps TRBD2 as D (6 bases). The ends were cut back, 2 bases at V and 7 bases at J, with 15 bases in the middle. Per germline, CDR1 MNHEY and CDR2 SVGAGI. CDR3 size: 14 residues. DNA of the CDR3: TGTGCCAGCAGTTACACCCGGGGAGGTCGGGAGCAGTACTTC. Its protein is CASSYTRGGREQYF.

This clonotype appeared a few times. The chain uses TRBV12-3 or TRBV12-4 and TRBJ2-3; the D gene is possibly TRBD2 (5 bases). The CDR3 runs to 14 residues. Trimming cost V 5 bases and J 1 base, with 10 bases left between them. Here the CDR3 DNA reads TGTGCCAGCAGTGAGGAGCGGCGCACAGATACGCAGTATTTT. Translated: CASSEERRTDTQYF.

The chain couples TRBV7-2 to TRBJ2-1; D is uncertain. Looked up from germline, CDR1 is SGHTA and CDR2 is FQGNSA. The CDR3 totals 13 residues. Trimming took 3 bases from V and 7 from J, leaving 10 bases between them. The chain's CDR3 is CASSFGRENEQFF. For the CDR3, the DNA is TGTGCCAGCAGCTTTGGTCGCGAGAATGAGCAGTTCTTC.

This clonotype was detected ten times or more. The chain employs TRBV12-3 or TRBV12-4 and TRBJ2-1, with 8 nucleotides matching TRBD2. The CDR3 runs 14 residues. Germline trimming cut 3 bases from V and 8 bases from J; bases unmatched to any gene: 6. CDR3 DNA: TGTGCCAGCAGTTTCGGGACTAGGATGGATGAGCAGTTCTTC. Protein sequence: CASSFGTRMDEQFF.

This clonotype turned up a few times. The rearrangement uses TRBV6-1 and TRBJ2-7; D may be TRBD2 (5 bases). The CDR3 runs to 13 residues. Germline V gene lookup returns CDR1 MNHNS and CDR2 SASEGT. Between the trimmed V and J ends, which lost 7 bases and 0 bases, there was a span of 10 bases. The CDR3 DNA reads as TGTGCCAGCAAAGGACTCAGCTCCTACGAGCAGTACTTC. Translated: CASKGLSSYEQYF.

In its sample, this clonotype was seen many times. The chain has TRBV5-1 and TRBJ2-7, with D possibly TRBD2 on 5 matching bases. The ends were cut back, 4 bases at V and 6 bases at J, with 14 bases in the middle. This CDR3 has 13 residues. CDR1 is SGHRS, CDR2 YFSETQ, per germline. The CDR3 region has the DNA TGCGCCAGCAGCGAGGGCCTCCTAGGCGAGCAGTACTTC. It translates to CASSEGLLGEQYF.

The rearrangement joins TRBV20-1 to TRBJ1-5; D is unclear. V was pared by 3 bases and J by 2 bases, with 14 bases between. Germline-derived CDR1 and CDR2 are DFQATT and SNEGSKA (reference sequence). CDR3 size: 15 residues. CDR3 region: CSASEAGNRNQPQHF. For the CDR3, the DNA is TGCAGTGCTAGTGAGGCAGGTAATCGCAATCAGCCCCAGCATTTT.

This clonotype was recorded a few times. The chain employs TRBV9 and TRBJ2-3; D remains unclear. CDR3 length: 11 amino acids. Germline assignment: CDR1 SGDLS and CDR2 YYNGEE. V gave up 4 bases and J gave up 9 bases, with 9 bases separating them. This chain's CDR3 is CASSLMGTQYF. CDR3 coding DNA: TGTGCCAGCAGCCTGATGGGCACGCAGTATTTT.

This clonotype has a handful of counts. The genes are TRBV7-9 and TRBJ2-5; weak D call: TRBD1 (6 bases). Germline CDR1 is SEHNR and CDR2 is FQNEAQ (reference sequence). V dropped 2 bases and J dropped 6 bases, with 10 bases sitting between them. There are 13 residues in the CDR3. CDR3 protein: CASSLFQGQTQYF. The CDR3 DNA reads as TGTGCCAGCAGCTTATTCCAGGGGCAGACCCAGTACTTC.

This clonotype was found a few times. V and J are TRBV6-1 and TRBJ2-1; either TRBD1 or TRBD2 may supply D (5 bases each). The V gene lost 6 bases and the J gene lost 4 bases, with 16 bases spanning the gap. CDR3 length: 15 residues. Germline loops: CDR1 MNHNS, CDR2 SASEGT. In DNA, the CDR3 is TGTGCCAGCAGCATCCGCCTAGAGGGGTACAATGAGCAGTTCTTC. Translating it yields CASSIRLEGYNEQFF.

This clonotype was detected many times. The rearrangement uses TRBV28 and TRBJ2-2; D is uncertain. Trimming shortened V by 2 bases and J by 6 bases, and 4 bases separated the two germline ends. The CDR3 loop spans 12 amino acids. The germline CDR1 and CDR2 sequences are MDHEN and SYDVKM. The CDR3 loop is CASSLLAGELFF. In DNA form, the CDR3 reads TGTGCCAGCAGTTTACTCGCCGGGGAGCTGTTTTTT. Supplemented by reference TRBV28 and TRBJ2-2, the full variable domain reads DVKVTQSSRYLVKRTGEKVFLECVQDMDHENMFWYRQDPGLGLRLIYFSYDVKMKEKGDIPEGYSVSREKKERFSLILESASTNQTSMYLCASSLLAGELFFGEGSRLTVL.

In this sample, this clonotype turned up a few times. V and J are TRBV3-1 and TRBJ2-1; a weak D match, TRBD2 (5 bases). Trimming took 2 bases from V and 8 from J, leaving 7 bases between them. CDR3 size: 12 residues. CDR1 and CDR2 from the germline V gene are LGHDT and YNNKEL (reference sequence). CDR3 nucleotides: TGTGCCAGCAGCCAAATAGCGTATGAGCAGTTCTTC. Translated, it gives CASSQIAYEQFF.

This clonotype was seen ten or more times. The rearrangement uses TRBV12-3 or TRBV12-4 and TRBJ2-3, with TRBD2 identical over 13 bases. CDR3 length: 16 residues. The V segment lost 1 base and the J segment 4 bases; nucleotides outside the gene matches: 2. For the CDR3, the DNA is TGTGCCAGCAGTTTAGGACTAGCGGGAGGTTCAGATACGCAGTATTTT. This gives the protein CASSLGLAGGSDTQYF.

The gene calls are TRBV18 and TRBJ2-7; 13 bases map to TRBD2. The CDR3 has 15 residues. Germline V CDR1 and CDR2: KGHSH, LQKENI. J gave up 6 bases and V 4 bases, and 6 bases lay outside the gene matches. The CDR3 coding sequence is TGTGCCAGCTCACAGGGAGGGACTAGCGGGGTCGAGCAGTACTTC. This gives the protein CASSQGGTSGVEQYF.

This clonotype was seen a few times. The chain links TRBV7-2 to TRBJ2-3, with 8 bases that match TRBD2. J was trimmed by 7 bases and V by 1 base; bases with no gene match: 10. The CDR3 consists of 16 residues. From germline, CDR1 is SGHTA and CDR2 FQGNSA. The CDR3 loop is CASSLVRTGGRNTQYF. CDR3 coding DNA: TGTGCCAGCAGCTTAGTGCGGACGGGAGGGCGAAATACGCAGTATTTT. Using reference TRBV7-2 and TRBJ2-3 for the parts outside the CDR3, the full variable domain is GAGVSQSPSNKVTEKGKDVELRCDPISGHTALYWYRQSLGQGLEFLIYFQGNSAPDKSGLPSDRFSAERTGGSVSTLTIQRTQQEDSAVYLCASSLVRTGGRNTQYFGPGTRLTVL.

This clonotype was counted only a few times. This sequence joins TRBV14 and TRBJ2-3; 12 positions agree with TRBD2. Germline CDR1 reads SGHDN; CDR2 reads FVKESK. V dropped 2 bases and J dropped 4; count of bases not matched to a gene: 13. The CDR3 contains 19 residues. CDR3 DNA sequence: TGTGCCAGCAGCCAAATGCGACTAGCGGGAGCGGGGTCGGCAGATACGCAGTATTTT. Translating it yields CASSQMRLAGAGSADTQYF.

The chain combines TRBV27 with TRBJ1-4; D unclear. The germline V gene has CDR1 MNHEY and CDR2 SMNVEV (reference sequence). The germline V and J ends were trimmed by 7 bases and 0 bases, with 12 bases remaining between them. The CDR3 covers 15 residues. For the CDR3, the DNA is TGTGCCAGCACCAAACATGATCCAACTAATGAAAAACTGTTTTTT. Translated: CASTKHDPTNEKLFF. The full variable domain, with the rest looked up from reference TRBV27 and TRBJ1-4, is EAQVTQNPRYLITVTGKKLTVTCSQNMNHEYMSWYRQDPGLGLRQIYYSMNVEVTDKGDVPEGYKVSRKEKRNFPLILESPSPNQTSLYFCASTKHDPTNEKLFFGSGTQLSVL.

Here the CDR3 DNA reads TGTGCCAGCAGCCCCCATAGCGGTCTATCCTACAATGAGCAGTTCTTC. This gives the protein CASSPHSGLSYNEQFF. V and J are TRBV12-3 or TRBV12-4 and TRBJ2-1, with D tentatively TRBD2 (6 bases). The V end lost 6 bases, the J end lost 1 base, and 16 bases lay between the germline ends. The CDR3 contains 16 residues.